The clone carrying this TCR beta chain was observed at least ten times. What it recognizes is unknown. Hyperthyroidism had been newly diagnosed in patients aged 18 to 65, and its duration was under 2 months. Lactation, pregnancy, other autoimmune disease or uncontrolled infection excluded patients. The germline V gene has CDR1 MDHEN and CDR2 SYDVKM. Between the trimmed V and J ends, which lost 3 bases and 7 bases, there was a span of 12 bases. CDR3 length equals 13 residues. The TCR beta CDR3 regions underwent amplification using RNA transcripts as the source. HTBI primers were used for first-round RT-PCR of the TCR CDR3. A single record per CDR3 protein comes from TCRdb applying MiXCR to the multiplex PCR reads. The sample shows approximately 630,000 distinct CDR3 sequences, roughly 15% of them seen only once. These data come from a study of T cells in Graves' hyperthyroidism and ophthalmopathy. Study-wide findings and caveats: Most thyroid clonotypes that were expanded above 0.001 also turned up in blood.

The chain couples TRBV28 to TRBJ1-1, with D tentatively TRBD1 (6 bases). Sequencing was done on a sample of blood. The clonotype was recovered from a woman aged 25 to 39 with Graves' hyperthyroidism. The CDR3 region has the DNA TGTGCCAGCAGTTTGAGGGGGGGTGGTGAAGCTTTCTTT. Translation: CASSLRGGGEAFF.